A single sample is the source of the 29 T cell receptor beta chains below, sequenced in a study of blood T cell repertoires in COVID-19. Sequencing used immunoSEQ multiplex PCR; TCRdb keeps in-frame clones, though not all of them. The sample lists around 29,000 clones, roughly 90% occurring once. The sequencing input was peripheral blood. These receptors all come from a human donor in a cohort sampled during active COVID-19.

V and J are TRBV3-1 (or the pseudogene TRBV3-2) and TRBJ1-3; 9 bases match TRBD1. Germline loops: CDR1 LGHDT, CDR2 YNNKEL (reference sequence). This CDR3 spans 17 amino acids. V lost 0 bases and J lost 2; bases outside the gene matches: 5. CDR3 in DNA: TGTGCCAGCAGCCAAGATAGGGGGGACAGGGCTGGAAACACCATATATTTT. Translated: CASSQDRGDRAGNTIYF.

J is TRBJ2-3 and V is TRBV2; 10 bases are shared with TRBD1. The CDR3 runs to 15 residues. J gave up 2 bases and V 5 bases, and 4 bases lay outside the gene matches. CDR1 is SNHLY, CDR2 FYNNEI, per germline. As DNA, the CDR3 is TGTGCCAGCAGTCAGGACAGGGGGGACACAGATACGCAGTATTTT. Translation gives CASSQDRGDTDTQYF. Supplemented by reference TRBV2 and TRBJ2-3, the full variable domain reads EPEVTQTPSHQVTQMGQEVILRCVPISNHLYFYWYRQILGQKVEFLVSFYNNEISEKSEIFDDQFSVERPDGSNFTLKIRSTKLEDSAMYFCASSQDRGDTDTQYFGPGTRLTVL.

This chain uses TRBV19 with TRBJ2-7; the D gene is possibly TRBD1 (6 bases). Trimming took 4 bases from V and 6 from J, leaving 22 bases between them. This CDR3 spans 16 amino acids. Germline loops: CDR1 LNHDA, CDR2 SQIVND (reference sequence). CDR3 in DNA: TGTGCCAGTAGTACCGGAGACGACAGGTACTCTGGCGAGCAGTACTTC. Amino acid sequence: CASSTGDDRYSGEQYF.

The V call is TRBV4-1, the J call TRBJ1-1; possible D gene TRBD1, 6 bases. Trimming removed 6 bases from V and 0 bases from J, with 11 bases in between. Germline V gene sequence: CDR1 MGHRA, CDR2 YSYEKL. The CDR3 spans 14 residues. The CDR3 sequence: CASSPGALNTEAFF. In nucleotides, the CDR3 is TGCGCCAGCAGTCCAGGGGCCCTGAACACTGAAGCTTTCTTT.

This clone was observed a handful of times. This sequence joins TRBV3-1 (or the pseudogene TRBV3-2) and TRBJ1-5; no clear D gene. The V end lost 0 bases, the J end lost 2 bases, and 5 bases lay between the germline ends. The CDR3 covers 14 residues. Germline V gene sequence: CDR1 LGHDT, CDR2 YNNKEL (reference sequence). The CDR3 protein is CASSQDSGNQPQHF. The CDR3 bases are TGTGCCAGCAGCCAAGATTCGGGCAATCAGCCCCAGCATTTT.

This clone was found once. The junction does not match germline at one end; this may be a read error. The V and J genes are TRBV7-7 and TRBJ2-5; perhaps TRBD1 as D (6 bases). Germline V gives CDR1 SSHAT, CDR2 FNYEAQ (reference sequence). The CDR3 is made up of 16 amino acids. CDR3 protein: CASSLEGGHGSGTQHF. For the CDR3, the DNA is TGTGCCAGCAGCTTAGAAGGGGGACATGGGTCTGGGACCCAGCACTTC. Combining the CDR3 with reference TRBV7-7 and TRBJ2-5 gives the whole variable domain GAGVSQSPRYKVTKRGQDVTLRCDPISSHATLYWYQQALGQGPEFLTYFNYEAQPDKSGLPSDRFSAERPEGSISTLTIQRTEQRDSAMYRCASSLEGGHGSGTQHFGPGTRLLVL.

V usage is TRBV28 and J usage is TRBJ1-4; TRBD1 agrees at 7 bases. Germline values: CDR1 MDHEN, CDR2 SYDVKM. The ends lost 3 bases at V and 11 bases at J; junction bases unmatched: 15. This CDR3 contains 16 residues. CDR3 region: CASSFPTTGTDFKLFF. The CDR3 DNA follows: TGTGCCAGCAGTTTTCCAACAACCGGGACAGATTTTAAACTGTTTTTT.

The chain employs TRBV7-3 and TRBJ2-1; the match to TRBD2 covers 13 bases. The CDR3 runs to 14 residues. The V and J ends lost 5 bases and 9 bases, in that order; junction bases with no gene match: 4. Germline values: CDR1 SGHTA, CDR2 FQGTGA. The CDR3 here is CASSQLAGGFEQFF. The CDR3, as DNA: TGTGCCAGCAGCCAACTAGCGGGGGGGTTTGAGCAGTTCTTC. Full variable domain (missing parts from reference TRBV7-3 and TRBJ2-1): GAGVSQTPSNKVTEKGKYVELRCDPISGHTALYWYRQSLGQGPEFLIYFQGTGAADDSGLPNDRFFAVRPEGSVSTLKIQRTERGDSAVYLCASSQLAGGFEQFFGPGTRLTVL.

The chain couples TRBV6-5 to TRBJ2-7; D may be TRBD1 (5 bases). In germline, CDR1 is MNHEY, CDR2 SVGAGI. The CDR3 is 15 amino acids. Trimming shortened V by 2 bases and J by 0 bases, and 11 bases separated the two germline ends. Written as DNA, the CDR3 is TGTGCCAGCAGTTACGACAGTACCAGCTCCTACGAGCAGTACTTC. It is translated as CASSYDSTSSYEQYF.

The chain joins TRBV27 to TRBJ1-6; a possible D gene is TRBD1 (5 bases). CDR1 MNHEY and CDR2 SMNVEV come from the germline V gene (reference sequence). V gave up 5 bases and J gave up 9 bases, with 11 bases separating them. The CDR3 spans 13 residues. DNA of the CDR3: TGTGCCAGCAGTGTTTCAGGGTTTTCACCCCTCCACTTT. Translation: CASSVSGFSPLHF.

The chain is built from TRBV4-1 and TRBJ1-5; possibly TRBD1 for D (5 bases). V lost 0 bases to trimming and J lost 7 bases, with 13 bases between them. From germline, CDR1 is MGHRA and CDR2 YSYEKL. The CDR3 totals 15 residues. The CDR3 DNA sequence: TGCGCCAGCAGCCAAGATGCGGGGGTTTACCAGCCCCAGCATTTT. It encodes CASSQDAGVYQPQHF.

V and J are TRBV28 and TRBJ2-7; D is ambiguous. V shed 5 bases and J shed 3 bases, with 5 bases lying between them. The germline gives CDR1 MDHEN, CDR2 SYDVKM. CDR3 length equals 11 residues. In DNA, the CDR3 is TGTGCCAGCAGTCCCCTCTACGAGCAGTACTTC. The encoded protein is CASSPLYEQYF.

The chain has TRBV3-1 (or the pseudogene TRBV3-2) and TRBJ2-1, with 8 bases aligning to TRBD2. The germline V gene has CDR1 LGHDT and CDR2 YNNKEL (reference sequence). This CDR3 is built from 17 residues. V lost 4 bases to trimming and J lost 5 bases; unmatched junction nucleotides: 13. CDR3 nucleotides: TGTGCCAGCAGCCCCAGCCCGATAGCGGGGCCTAACAATGAGCAGTTCTTC. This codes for CASSPSPIAGPNNEQFF.

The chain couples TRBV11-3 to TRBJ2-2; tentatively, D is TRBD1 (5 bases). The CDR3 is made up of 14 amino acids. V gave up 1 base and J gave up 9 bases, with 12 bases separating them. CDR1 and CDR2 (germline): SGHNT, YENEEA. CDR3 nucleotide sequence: TGTGCCAGCAGCTTAGGAGAACAGGACCGGGAGCTGTTTTTT. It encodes CASSLGEQDRELFF.

The CDR3 sequence: CASSLARGTNTIYF. CDR3 DNA: TGTGCCAGCAGCTTAGCGAGGGGGACAAACACCATATATTTT. The chain recombines TRBV7-8 with TRBJ1-3; D is possibly TRBD1 (6 bases). This CDR3 is 14 amino acids long. V was pared by 0 bases and J by 6 bases, with 9 bases between. The germline CDR1 and CDR2 sequences are SGHVS and FQNEAQ.

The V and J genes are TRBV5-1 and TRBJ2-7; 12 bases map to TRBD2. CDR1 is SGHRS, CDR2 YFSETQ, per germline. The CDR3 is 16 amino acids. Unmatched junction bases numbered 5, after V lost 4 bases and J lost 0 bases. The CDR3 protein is CASSSLAGGSSYEQYF. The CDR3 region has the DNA TGCGCCAGCAGCAGCCTAGCGGGGGGGTCCTCCTACGAGCAGTACTTC.

This chain's CDR3 is CASSSGTAGNTIYF. For the CDR3, the DNA is TGTGCCAGCAGCTCCGGGACAGCTGGAAACACCATATATTTT. V is TRBV5-6 and J is TRBJ1-3; 7 bases are shared with TRBD1. The germline V gene encodes CDR1 SGHDT and CDR2 YYEEEE. V lost 3 bases to trimming and J lost 2 bases; unmatched junction nucleotides: 2. This CDR3 has 14 amino acids.

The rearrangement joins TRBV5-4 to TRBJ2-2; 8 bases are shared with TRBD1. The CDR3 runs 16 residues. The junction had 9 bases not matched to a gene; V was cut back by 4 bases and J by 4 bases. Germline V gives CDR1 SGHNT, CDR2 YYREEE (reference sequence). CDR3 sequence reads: CASSDDSGGLTGELFF. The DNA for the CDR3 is TGTGCCAGCAGCGACGACTCAGGGGGCCTCACCGGGGAGCTGTTTTTT.

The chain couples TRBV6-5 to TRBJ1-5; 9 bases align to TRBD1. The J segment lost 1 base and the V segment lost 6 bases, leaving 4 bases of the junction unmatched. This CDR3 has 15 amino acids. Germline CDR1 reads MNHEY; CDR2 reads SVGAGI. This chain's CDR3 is CASRQGARSNQPQHF. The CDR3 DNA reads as TGTGCCAGCAGACAGGGGGCGAGGAGCAATCAGCCCCAGCATTTT.

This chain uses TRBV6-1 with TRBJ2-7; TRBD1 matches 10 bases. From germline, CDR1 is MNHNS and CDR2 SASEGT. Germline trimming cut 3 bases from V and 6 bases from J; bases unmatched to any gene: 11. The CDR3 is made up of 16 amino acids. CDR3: CASSDQMGQGFFEQYF. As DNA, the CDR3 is TGTGCCAGCAGTGACCAAATGGGACAGGGGTTCTTCGAGCAGTACTTC.

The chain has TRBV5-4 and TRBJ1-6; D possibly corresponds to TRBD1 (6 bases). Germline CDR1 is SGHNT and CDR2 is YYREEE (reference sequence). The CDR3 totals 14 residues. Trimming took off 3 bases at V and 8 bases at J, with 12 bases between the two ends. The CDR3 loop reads CASSSNSGDSPLHF. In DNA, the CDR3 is TGTGCCAGCAGCTCGAATTCAGGGGATTCACCCCTCCACTTT.

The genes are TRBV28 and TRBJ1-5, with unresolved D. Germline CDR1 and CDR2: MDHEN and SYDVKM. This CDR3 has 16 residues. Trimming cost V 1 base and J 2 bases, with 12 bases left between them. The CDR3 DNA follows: TGTGCCAGCAGTTTATTACAGATGCAGGGCAATCAGCCCCAGCATTTT. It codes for CASSLLQMQGNQPQHF. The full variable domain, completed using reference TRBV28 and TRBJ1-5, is DVKVTQSSRYLVKRTGEKVFLECVQDMDHENMFWYRQDPGLGLRLIYFSYDVKMKEKGDIPEGYSVSREKKERFSLILESASTNQTSMYLCASSLLQMQGNQPQHFGDGTRLSIL.

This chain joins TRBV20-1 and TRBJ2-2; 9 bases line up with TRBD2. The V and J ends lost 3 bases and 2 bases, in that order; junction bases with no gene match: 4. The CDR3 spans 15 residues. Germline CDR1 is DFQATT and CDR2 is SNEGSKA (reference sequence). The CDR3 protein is CSASRGGGNTGELFF. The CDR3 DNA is TGCAGTGCTAGTCGCGGGGGGGGAAACACCGGGGAGCTGTTTTTT.

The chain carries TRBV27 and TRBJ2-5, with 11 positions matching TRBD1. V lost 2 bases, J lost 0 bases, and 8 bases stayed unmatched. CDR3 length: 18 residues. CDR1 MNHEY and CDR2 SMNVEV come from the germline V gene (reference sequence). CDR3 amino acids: CASSLAGQGATDQETQYF. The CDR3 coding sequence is TGTGCCAGCAGTTTAGCCGGACAGGGGGCGACGGACCAAGAGACCCAGTACTTC.

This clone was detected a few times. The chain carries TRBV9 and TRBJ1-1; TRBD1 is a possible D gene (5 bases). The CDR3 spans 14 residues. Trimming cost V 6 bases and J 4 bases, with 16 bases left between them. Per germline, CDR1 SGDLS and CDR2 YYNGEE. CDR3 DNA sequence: TGTGCCAGCACCCGCGGCAGGGCCGTCACTGAAGCTTTCTTT. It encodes CASTRGRAVTEAFF.

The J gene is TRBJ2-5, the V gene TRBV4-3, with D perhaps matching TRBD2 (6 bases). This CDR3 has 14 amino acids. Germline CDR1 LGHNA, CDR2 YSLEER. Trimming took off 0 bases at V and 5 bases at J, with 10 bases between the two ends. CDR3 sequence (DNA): TGCGCCAGCAGCCAAGACACTAGCAAGGAGACCCAGTACTTC. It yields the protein CASSQDTSKETQYF.

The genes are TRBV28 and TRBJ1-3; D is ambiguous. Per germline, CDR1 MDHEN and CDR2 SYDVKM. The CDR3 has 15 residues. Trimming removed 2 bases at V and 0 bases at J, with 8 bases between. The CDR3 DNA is TGTGCCAGCAGTTTAGGTAGAGACTCTGGAAACACCATATATTTT. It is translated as CASSLGRDSGNTIYF.

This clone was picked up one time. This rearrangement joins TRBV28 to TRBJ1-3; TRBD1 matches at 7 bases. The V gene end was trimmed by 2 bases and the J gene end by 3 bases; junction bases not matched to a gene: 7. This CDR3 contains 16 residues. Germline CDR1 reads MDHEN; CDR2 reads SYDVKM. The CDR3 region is CASSLKDRYFGNTIYF. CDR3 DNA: TGTGCCAGCAGTTTAAAGGACAGGTACTTTGGAAACACCATATATTTT.

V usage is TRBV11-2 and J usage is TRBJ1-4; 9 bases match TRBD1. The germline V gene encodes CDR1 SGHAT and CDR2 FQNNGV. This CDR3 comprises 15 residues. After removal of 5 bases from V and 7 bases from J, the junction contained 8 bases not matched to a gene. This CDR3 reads CASSPFDRGTEKLFF. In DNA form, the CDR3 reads TGTGCCAGCAGCCCATTCGACAGGGGGACTGAAAAACTGTTTTTT.